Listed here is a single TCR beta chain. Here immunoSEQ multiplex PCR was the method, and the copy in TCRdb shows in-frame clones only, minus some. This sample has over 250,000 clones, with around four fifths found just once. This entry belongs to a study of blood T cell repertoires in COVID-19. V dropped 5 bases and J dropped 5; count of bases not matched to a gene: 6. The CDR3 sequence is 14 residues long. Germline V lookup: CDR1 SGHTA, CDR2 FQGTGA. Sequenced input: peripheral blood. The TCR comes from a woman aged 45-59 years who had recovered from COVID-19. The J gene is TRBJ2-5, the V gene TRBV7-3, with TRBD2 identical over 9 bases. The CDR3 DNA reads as TGTGCCAGCAGCCCCGGACTAGCGCAGGAGACCCAGTACTTC. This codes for CASSPGLAQETQYF. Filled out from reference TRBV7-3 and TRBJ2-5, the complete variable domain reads GAGVSQTPSNKVTEKGKYVELRCDPISGHTALYWYRQSLGQGPEFLIYFQGTGAADDSGLPNDRFFAVRPEGSVSTLKIQRTERGDSAVYLCASSPGLAQETQYFGPGTRLLVL.